This T cell receptor (beta chain) was found in a study of T cell repertoires in cytomegalovirus infection. As for this clonotype: The antigen remains undetermined.

This CDR3 contains 14 residues. Trimming cost V 6 bases and J 8 bases; bases outside gene matches: 12. Looked up from germline, CDR1 is SNHLY and CDR2 is FYNNEI. Study-level results: The study found HLA-C-restricted CMV-specific TCR beta clonotypes dominating the ex vivo response. Of the TCR beta families, the public ones yielded a cumulative frequency that identified carriers of CMV plus the relevant HLA.

One entry per CDR3 protein results from TCRdb running MiXCR on the reads. Of hundreds of thousands of distinct CDR3 sequences detected, around 35% appear once; the ten largest clones hold roughly 20%. The sequence was collected from a human donor in good health (CMV status not recorded). Some clones in this sample may be carry-over from other donors' samples. The sample was cultured PBMCs, taken from culture after CMV antigen stimulation. The chain has TRBV2 and TRBJ1-2, with 7 bases lining up with TRBD1. The CDR3 sequence is CASRPTGTPEGYTF. The CDR3 nucleotides are TGTGCCAGCAGACCGACAGGGACCCCAGAGGGCTACACCTTC.